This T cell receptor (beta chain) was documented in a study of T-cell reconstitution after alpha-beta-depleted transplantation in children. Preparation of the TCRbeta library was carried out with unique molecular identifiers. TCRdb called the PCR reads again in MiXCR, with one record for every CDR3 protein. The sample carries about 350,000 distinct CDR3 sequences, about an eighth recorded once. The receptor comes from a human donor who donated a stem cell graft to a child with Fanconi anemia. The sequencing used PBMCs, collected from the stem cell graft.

The CDR3 coding sequence is TGCAGTGCTCCAAGGAGTGGGCGGGGGACTGAAGCTTTCTTT. Protein sequence: CSAPRSGRGTEAFF. The genes are TRBV20-1 and TRBJ1-1; D is possibly TRBD1 (5 bases). Deletions cut 5 bases from V and 5 bases from J, with 18 bases between. CDR1 DFQATT and CDR2 SNEGSKA come from the germline V gene (reference sequence). The CDR3 is made up of 14 amino acids.